The clone carrying this T cell receptor (beta chain) has more than one count but fewer than ten. Each CDR3 protein gets one entry after TCRdb re-called the RT-PCR reads with MiXCR. The profile covers hundreds of thousands of distinct CDR3 sequences, with approximately 15% appearing a single time and 3.6% taken by the ten largest. V shed 3 bases and J shed 2 bases, with 8 bases lying between them. The CDR3 consists of 14 residues. This chain uses TRBV12-3 or TRBV12-4 with TRBJ1-3; no firm D call. The receptor was derived from a female donor in good health, serving as a healthy control. The sequenced material came from memory CD4+ T cells from blood. The CDR3, as DNA: TGTGCCAGCAGTTTCGGCCGGCCTGGAAACACCATATATTTT. It is translated as CASSFGRPGNTIYF.